Below are 28 T cell receptor beta chains sequenced from a single sample in a study of T cell responses to AZD1222 COVID-19 vaccine. TCRdb's table, derived via immunoSEQ multiplex PCR, lists solely in-frame clones and lacks some. The repertoire holds approximately 110,000 clones, with around 90% as singletons. Sequenced here: peripheral blood, sampled on day 0 of AZD1222 vaccination. These TCRs come from an adult in good health.

V gene TRBV30 combines with J gene TRBJ2-3; D unresolved. This CDR3 has 13 amino acids. The germline gives CDR1 GTSNPN, CDR2 SVGIG (reference sequence). Trimming took 3 bases from V and 7 from J, leaving 14 bases between them. CDR3: CAWSAAPSYTQYF. The CDR3 nucleotides read TGTGCCTGGAGCGCAGCCCCCTCCTATACGCAGTATTTT.

The CDR3 reads CASSPTRAVGVTDTQYF. The CDR3 region has the DNA TGCGCCAGCAGCCCTACTCGGGCCGTGGGGGTCACAGATACGCAGTATTTT. The chain uses TRBV4-3 and TRBJ2-3, with D perhaps assigned TRBD1 or TRBD2 (5 bases each). The germline V gene has CDR1 LGHNA and CDR2 YSLEER. The CDR3 runs to 17 residues. The ends were cut back, 4 bases at V and 2 bases at J, with 19 bases in the middle.

This clone has just a few counts. The chain links TRBV28 to TRBJ2-1; D possibly matches TRBD1 or TRBD2 (5 bases each). The V and J ends lost 10 bases and 7 bases respectively, with 20 bases between them. This CDR3 contains 14 residues. Looked up from germline, CDR1 is MDHEN and CDR2 is SYDVKM. The CDR3 sequence: CATGAGDWGNEQFF. As DNA, the CDR3 is TGTGCCACCGGGGCCGGAGACTGGGGTAATGAGCAGTTCTTC. The full variable domain, in which reference TRBV28 and TRBJ2-1 provide the parts outside the CDR3, is DVKVTQSSRYLVKRTGEKVFLECVQDMDHENMFWYRQDPGLGLRLIYFSYDVKMKEKGDIPEGYSVSREKKERFSLILESASTNQTSMYLCATGAGDWGNEQFFGPGTRLTVL.

The rearrangement links TRBV7-2 to TRBJ2-7; D may be TRBD2 (5 bases). V gave up 1 base and J gave up 8 bases, with 15 bases separating them. Germline V gene sequence: CDR1 SGHTA, CDR2 FQGNSA. This CDR3 has 14 residues. The CDR3 DNA is TGTGCCAGCAGCTTAGACGGAGGTGGCGGCAAGCAGTACTTC. Amino acids: CASSLDGGGGKQYF.

This clone showed up just a few times. The chain couples TRBV6-4 to TRBJ1-5, with a weak D call TRBD1 (6 bases). This CDR3 spans 15 amino acids. CDR1 and CDR2 from the germline V gene are MRHNA and SNTAGT. V shed 6 bases and J shed 4 bases, with 16 bases lying between them. The CDR3 loop reads CASSATGSVNQPQHF. DNA of the CDR3: TGTGCCAGCAGCGCCACAGGGAGCGTTAATCAGCCCCAGCATTTT.

V is TRBV7-2 and J is TRBJ1-2; D unresolved. Germline V gene data show CDR1 as SGHTA and CDR2 as FQGNSA. The V end was cut by 3 bases, the J end by 4 bases, with 9 bases between. The CDR3 consists of 13 residues. DNA for the CDR3: TGTGCCAGCAGCTTTAAGGGAATCTATGGCTACACCTTC. Its protein is CASSFKGIYGYTF.

In DNA, the CDR3 is TGTGCCAGCAGTTTTCGGCCCCCTGGAGAAGGGGACTATGGCTACACCTTC. It codes for CASSFRPPGEGDYGYTF. V gene TRBV27 combines with J gene TRBJ1-2; maybe TRBD1 (5 bases). Trimming took 3 bases from V and 3 from J, leaving 20 bases between them. Germline values: CDR1 MNHEY, CDR2 SMNVEV (reference sequence). This CDR3 comprises 17 residues.

Details on this clone: The junction does not match germline at one end; this may be a read error. The V gene is TRBV7-7, the J gene TRBJ1-1; the D is unclear. The V gene's germline CDR1 is SSHAT and CDR2 FNYEAQ (reference sequence). This CDR3 is 18 amino acids long. The CDR3 loop is CASSLQRLPRFVNTEAFF. CDR3 sequence (DNA): TGTGCTAGCAGCCTTCAGCGGCTCCCTAGATTTGTGAACACTGAAGCTTTCTTT.

V usage is TRBV6-1 and J usage is TRBJ1-3, with a possible D match to TRBD1 (5 bases). Germline-derived CDR1 and CDR2 are MNHNS and SASEGT. V lost 2 bases and J lost 6, with 11 bases in between. This CDR3 region has 14 residues. The CDR3 loop reads CASSETSGTNTIYF. The CDR3 region has the DNA TGTGCCAGCAGTGAAACCTCCGGGACAAACACCATATATTTT.

V usage is TRBV24-1 and J usage is TRBJ1-1, with 7 bases lining up with TRBD1. The CDR3 consists of 15 residues. Per the germline V gene, CDR1 is KGHDR and CDR2 is SFDVKD. V lost 6 bases and J lost 4; bases outside the gene matches: 10. The CDR3, as DNA: TGTGCCACCAGTTTGACAGGGAGGATGGGCACTGAAGCTTTCTTT. It translates to CATSLTGRMGTEAFF.

This chain connects TRBV6-5 to TRBJ1-1, with a tentative D call TRBD1 (6 bases). This CDR3 contains 14 residues. Per the germline V gene, CDR1 is MNHEY and CDR2 is SVGAGI. Trimming cost V 11 bases and J 3 bases, with 19 bases left between them. This CDR3 reads CAASGAPRDTEAFF. The DNA of the CDR3 is TGTGCCGCCTCAGGGGCCCCGAGGGACACTGAAGCTTTCTTT.

V gene TRBV7-2 combines with J gene TRBJ1-2; D is possibly TRBD1 (6 bases). The CDR3 extends over 12 amino acids. Germline CDR1 and CDR2: SGHTA and FQGNSA. V lost 5 bases and J 6 bases, leaving 10 bases between the germline ends. CDR3 protein: CASSQGGDGYTF. The CDR3 DNA sequence: TGTGCCAGCAGCCAAGGGGGTGATGGCTACACCTTC. The variable domain in full, with the rest retrieved from reference TRBV7-2 and TRBJ1-2, is GAGVSQSPSNKVTEKGKDVELRCDPISGHTALYWYRQSLGQGLEFLIYFQGNSAPDKSGLPSDRFSAERTGGSVSTLTIQRTQQEDSAVYLCASSQGGDGYTFGSGTRLTVV.

This chain connects TRBV25-1 to TRBJ1-2, with a possible D match to TRBD1 (5 bases). V was clipped by 1 base and J by 3 bases, with 9 bases between them. Germline lookup yields CDR1 MGHDK and CDR2 SYGVNS. This CDR3 has 14 amino acids. CDR3: CASSESGDDYGYTF. The CDR3 DNA is TGTGCCAGCAGTGAATCTGGGGACGACTATGGCTACACCTTC.

This rearrangement joins TRBV7-3 to TRBJ2-1; no definite D call. Trimming stripped 2 bases from V and 7 bases from J, with 12 bases between. Germline V gene data show CDR1 as SGHTA and CDR2 as FQGTGA. This CDR3 has 14 amino acids. Written as DNA, the CDR3 is TGTGCCAGCAGCTTATCGGCTGCTAGTAATGAGCAGTTCTTC. Translated, it gives CASSLSAASNEQFF.

This clone was counted a single time. The chain recombines TRBV25-1 with TRBJ1-1; tentative D call: TRBD1 (6 bases). The CDR3 is 13 residues long. Germline CDR1 and CDR2: MGHDK and SYGVNS. Trimming took off 7 bases at V and 3 bases at J, with 12 bases between the two ends. The CDR3 reads CASTNPGDTEAFF. The CDR3 DNA follows: TGTGCCAGCACGAACCCAGGGGACACTGAAGCTTTCTTT.

V is TRBV28 and J is TRBJ1-1, with a weak D call TRBD1 (6 bases). V shed 8 bases and J shed 4 bases, with 14 bases lying between them. Germline V lookup: CDR1 MDHEN, CDR2 SYDVKM. This CDR3 has 13 amino acids. The CDR3 loop is CASEQGTGTEAFF. CDR3 nucleotide sequence: TGTGCCAGCGAACAGGGTACGGGCACTGAAGCTTTCTTT. The full variable domain, rest sourced from reference TRBV28 and TRBJ1-1, is DVKVTQSSRYLVKRTGEKVFLECVQDMDHENMFWYRQDPGLGLRLIYFSYDVKMKEKGDIPEGYSVSREKKERFSLILESASTNQTSMYLCASEQGTGTEAFFGQGTRLTVV.

The rearrangement uses TRBV24-1 and TRBJ2-3; perhaps TRBD2 as D (6 bases). The length of the CDR3 is 13 residues. Germline loops: CDR1 KGHDR, CDR2 SFDVKD. V gave up 2 bases and J gave up 5 bases, with 7 bases separating them. The CDR3 region has the DNA TGTGCCACCAGTGATTCCGGGAGAGATACGCAGTATTTT. Its translation: CATSDSGRDTQYF.

The sample holds one count of this clone. The chain joins TRBV27 to TRBJ2-1, with TRBD1 matching 9 bases. The CDR3 extends over 16 amino acids. The germline CDR1 and CDR2 sequences are MNHEY and SMNVEV (reference sequence). The V segment lost 5 bases and the J segment 9 bases; nucleotides outside the gene matches: 14. DNA of the CDR3: TGTGCCAGCAGTCCAACTCACAGGGGGCGCAGGGTTGAGCAGTTCTTC. It yields the protein CASSPTHRGRRVEQFF.

The chain has TRBV27 and TRBJ1-4, with D uncertain. Trimming removed 6 bases from V and 0 bases from J, with 8 bases in between. The germline V gene has CDR1 MNHEY and CDR2 SMNVEV (reference sequence). This CDR3 spans 14 amino acids. In DNA form, the CDR3 reads TGTGCCAGCAGCCTGATTGCAACTAATGAAAAACTGTTTTTT. It specifies CASSLIATNEKLFF.

CDR3: CASSLQGVSSYEQYF. The CDR3 bases are TGTGCCAGCAGCCTGCAGGGGGTGAGCTCCTACGAGCAGTACTTC. The rearrangement links TRBV5-5 to TRBJ2-7; 7 nucleotides line up with TRBD1. Unmatched junction bases numbered 7, after V lost 4 bases and J lost 0 bases. Germline V gene sequence: CDR1 SGHKS, CDR2 YYEKEE (reference sequence). This CDR3 region has 15 residues.

This clone has only one observation. The V gene is TRBV28, the J gene TRBJ1-1; TRBD1 aligns across 7 bases. The germline CDR1 and CDR2 sequences are MDHEN and SYDVKM. Losses at the gene ends were 8 bases for V and 1 base for J; bases not matched to a gene: 13. CDR3 length: 16 amino acids. The CDR3 bases are TGTGCCAGCCCTCAGGGGGACGCCCCGGGGAACACTGAAGCTTTCTTT. The encoded protein is CASPQGDAPGNTEAFF.

V is TRBV19 and J is TRBJ2-7, with D possibly being TRBD2 (5 bases). CDR1 and CDR2 (germline): LNHDA, SQIVND (reference sequence). This CDR3 has 12 amino acids. V lost 10 bases and J lost 3, with 13 bases in between. CDR3 coding DNA: TGTGCCACCTGGACTGAAAGCTACGAGCAGTACTTC. It yields the protein CATWTESYEQYF. Together with reference TRBV19 and TRBJ2-7, the CDR3 gives the full variable domain: DGGITQSPKYLFRKEGQNVTLSCEQNLNHDAMYWYRQDPGQGLRLIYYSQIVNDFQKGDIAEGYSVSREKKESFPLTVTSAQKNPTAFYLCATWTESYEQYFGPGTRLTVT.

This CDR3 reads CAIKPLAISGNTIYF. The DNA of the CDR3 is TGTGCCATCAAGCCATTAGCGATCTCTGGAAACACCATATATTTT. The chain combines TRBV10-3 with TRBJ1-3; D is unclear. CDR3 length: 15 residues. Looked up from germline, CDR1 is ENHRY and CDR2 is SYGVKD. The ends were cut back, 7 bases at V and 0 bases at J, with 13 bases in the middle.

V is TRBV24-1 and J is TRBJ2-7, with TRBD2 identical over 8 bases. Germline CDR1 reads KGHDR; CDR2 reads SFDVKD. V shed 11 bases and J 2 bases; nucleotides not matched to a gene: 10. There are 14 residues in the CDR3. The CDR3 is CAIAPRGGAYEQYF. CDR3 nucleotides: TGTGCCATCGCGCCCCGGGGGGGGGCCTACGAGCAGTACTTC.

The chain has TRBV3-1 (or the pseudogene TRBV3-2) and TRBJ2-7; D possibly corresponds to TRBD1 (6 bases). In germline, CDR1 is LGHDT, CDR2 YNNKEL (reference sequence). This CDR3 contains 14 residues. Trimming pared 2 bases from V and 6 bases from J, leaving 14 bases between. The CDR3 nucleotides are TGTGCCAGCAGCCAAAGTTACAGGGAAGGCGAGCAGTACTTC. It is translated as CASSQSYREGEQYF.

V and J are TRBV11-1 and TRBJ2-7; possible D gene TRBD2, 6 bases. The V end lost 5 bases, the J end lost 6 bases, and 14 bases lay between the germline ends. Germline CDR1 SGHAT, CDR2 FQDESV (reference sequence). This CDR3 spans 13 amino acids. The CDR3 DNA reads TGTGCCAGCAGCCGGGGACTTCTGGGCGAGCAGTACTTC. Its protein is CASSRGLLGEQYF.

This chain connects TRBV29-1 to TRBJ1-3, with D possibly being TRBD1 (6 bases). Germline CDR1 is SQVTM and CDR2 is ANQGSEA. Deletions cut 6 bases from V and 1 base from J, with 10 bases between. This CDR3 contains 13 residues. CDR3 amino acids: CSVEQGSGNTIYF. As DNA, the CDR3 is TGCAGCGTAGAACAGGGATCTGGAAACACCATATATTTT.

The J gene is TRBJ1-2, the V gene TRBV19, with 8 bases that match TRBD1. V dropped 4 bases and J dropped 7; count of bases not matched to a gene: 8. Germline-derived CDR1 and CDR2 are LNHDA and SQIVND (reference sequence). The CDR3 consists of 14 residues. In DNA form, the CDR3 reads TGTGCCAGTAGTACGGACAGGGAGCGGGGTGGCTACACCTTC. Protein: CASSTDRERGGYTF.